Below are 28 T cell receptor beta chains sequenced from a single sample in a study of radiation and T cells in renal cell carcinoma. Assay: immunoSEQ multiplex PCR; the TCRdb copy retains only in-frame clones and omits some. The data contain around 64,000 clones, about three quarters of them singletons. Time point in this sample: baseline pretreatment blood. Treatment defined: 15 Gy SBRT to primary tumor, nephrectomy 4 weeks later. Sequences were derived from blood, sampled from a patient whose treatment included radiotherapy and nephrectomy. All receptors come from a man aged 55 to 69 with renal cell carcinoma.

The rearrangement joins TRBV18 to TRBJ2-5, with 10 bases fitting TRBD1. This CDR3 spans 15 amino acids. Germline V lookup: CDR1 KGHSH, CDR2 LQKENI. The J segment lost 1 base and the V segment lost 4 bases, leaving 3 bases of the junction unmatched. CDR3 DNA sequence: TGTGCCAGCTCACGGACAGGGGGAATCCAAGAGACCCAGTACTTC. Protein product: CASSRTGGIQETQYF.

The chain has TRBV7-7 and TRBJ1-2; 9 bases are shared with TRBD1. The CDR3 contains 18 residues. V shed 4 bases and J 2 bases; nucleotides not matched to a gene: 14. Germline V gene sequence: CDR1 SSHAT, CDR2 FNYEAQ (reference sequence). For the CDR3, the DNA is TGTGCCAGCAGCTATGCCGGGACAGGGACGTTCATCAACTATGGCTACACCTTC. This sequence encodes CASSYAGTGTFINYGYTF.

This clone was found a few times. The V call is TRBV6-6, the J call TRBJ1-3; D ambiguous. The CDR3 sequence is 15 residues long. The ends were cut back, 6 bases at V and 0 bases at J, with 12 bases in the middle. The germline V gene has CDR1 MNHNY and CDR2 SVGAGI (reference sequence). The DNA for the CDR3 is TGTGCCAGCAGCGCCCCGCTAAGCTCTGGAAACACCATATATTTT. This sequence encodes CASSAPLSSGNTIYF.

This clone was detected a few times. The rearrangement joins TRBV6-5 to TRBJ1-6; weak D call: TRBD1 (6 bases). CDR3 length: 15 residues. The V end was cut by 0 bases, the J end by 5 bases, with 8 bases between. Germline-derived CDR1 and CDR2 are MNHEY and SVGAGI. CDR3 sequence: CASSYSNRDNSPLHF. Here the CDR3 DNA reads TGTGCCAGCAGTTACTCGAACAGGGATAATTCACCCCTCCACTTT.

This clone was picked up one time. V usage is TRBV7-6 and J usage is TRBJ2-1; 12 positions match TRBD2. This CDR3 is 16 amino acids long. The germline gives CDR1 SGHVS, CDR2 FNYEAQ. After removal of 4 bases from V and 3 bases from J, the junction contained 4 bases not matched to a gene. The CDR3 region has the DNA TGTGCCAGCAGCTATAGACTAGCGGGAGACTACAATGAGCAGTTCTTC. Amino acid sequence: CASSYRLAGDYNEQFF. The full variable domain, rest sourced from reference TRBV7-6 and TRBJ2-1, is GAGVSQSPRYKVTKRGQDVALRCDPISGHVSLYWYRQALGQGPEFLTYFNYEAQQDKSGLPNDRFSAERPEGSISTLTIQRTEQRDSAMYRCASSYRLAGDYNEQFFGPGTRLTVL.

The gene calls are TRBV30 and TRBJ2-1; 8 nucleotides line up with TRBD2. V lost 2 bases, J lost 7 bases, and 7 bases stayed unmatched. Germline V gene data show CDR1 as GTSNPN and CDR2 as SVGIG (reference sequence). The CDR3 extends over 14 amino acids. The CDR3 is CAWSPGGAGNEQFF. DNA for the CDR3: TGTGCCTGGAGTCCCGGGGGGGCGGGAAATGAGCAGTTCTTC.

The chain couples TRBV28 to TRBJ2-5, with D possibly being TRBD1 or TRBD2 (5 bases each). The CDR3 runs to 18 residues. From germline, CDR1 is MDHEN and CDR2 SYDVKM. V was clipped by 1 base and J by 2 bases, with 20 bases between them. The CDR3 DNA sequence: TGTGCCAGCAGTTTATCCTCTTACGCAGGGACGGAACAAGAGACCCAGTACTTC. Translating it yields CASSLSSYAGTEQETQYF.

The chain uses TRBV30 and TRBJ2-6; the D gene is possibly TRBD2 (5 bases). Per the germline V gene, CDR1 is GTSNPN and CDR2 is SVGIG (reference sequence). V was pared by 6 bases and J by 4 bases, with 10 bases between. The CDR3 is 13 amino acids. Written as DNA, the CDR3 is TGTGCCTGCCCGGGATCCGGGGCCAACGTCCTGACTTTC. Protein: CACPGSGANVLTF. The variable domain in full, with the rest retrieved from reference TRBV30 and TRBJ2-6, is SQTIHQWPATLVQPVGSPLSLECTVEGTSNPNLYWYRQAAGRGLQLLFYSVGIGQISSEVPQNLSASRPQDRQFILSSKKLLLSDSGFYLCACPGSGANVLTFGAGSRLTVL.

In its sample, this clone ranks as medium-sized. The chain links TRBV19 to TRBJ1-3; D ambiguous. V lost 0 bases, J lost 3 bases, and 0 bases lay in between. This CDR3 has 12 amino acids. From germline, CDR1 is LNHDA and CDR2 SQIVND (reference sequence). CDR3 DNA: TGTGCCAGTAGTATAGATGGAAACACCATATATTTT. It codes for CASSIDGNTIYF.

The chain recombines TRBV27 with TRBJ2-7; D may match TRBD1 or TRBD2 (5 bases each). The CDR3 covers 13 residues. Germline V lookup: CDR1 MNHEY, CDR2 SMNVEV (reference sequence). The CDR3 protein is CAGRGRSSYEQYV. CDR3 nucleotide sequence: TGTGCGGGTCGGGGCAGAAGCTCCTACGAGCAGTACGTC.

The chain recombines TRBV30 with TRBJ1-6, with D possibly TRBD1 on 6 matching bases. The germline gives CDR1 GTSNPN, CDR2 SVGIG (reference sequence). V lost 4 bases and J 4 bases, leaving 11 bases between the germline ends. There are 14 residues in the CDR3. The CDR3 sequence: CAWIPGQYNSPLHF. The CDR3, as DNA: TGTGCCTGGATCCCGGGACAATATAATTCACCCCTCCACTTT.

V and J are TRBV6-5 and TRBJ2-1; 9 nucleotides match TRBD1. The junction had 12 bases not matched to a gene; V was cut back by 6 bases and J by 9 bases. CDR1 is MNHEY and CDR2 is SVGAGI in the germline V gene. The CDR3 spans 15 residues. CDR3 nucleotide sequence: TGTGCCAGCAGGCCCGGGACAGGGCATCACGGTGAGCAGTTCTTC. Translated: CASRPGTGHHGEQFF.

The V call is TRBV19, the J call TRBJ1-2; the D gene is possibly TRBD1 (5 bases). Per the germline V gene, CDR1 is LNHDA and CDR2 is SQIVND (reference sequence). Trimming left V 7 bases short and J 7 bases short, with 19 bases between. This CDR3 is built from 14 residues. The CDR3, as DNA: TGTGCCAGTACCGGGGCCGAATTCGTGGTTGGCTACACCTTC. Translating gives CASTGAEFVVGYTF.

There are a few counts of this clone. V and J are TRBV4-1 and TRBJ1-1, with D perhaps TRBD1 (6 bases). The length of the CDR3 is 15 residues. Between the trimmed V and J ends, which lost 3 bases and 0 bases, there was a span of 11 bases. CDR1 is MGHRA, CDR2 YSYEKL, per germline. CDR3 in DNA: TGCGCCAGCAGCCAGAGGGACACCATGAACACTGAAGCTTTCTTT. This gives the protein CASSQRDTMNTEAFF.

The CDR3 nucleotides are TGTGCCAGCACCTCCTCCTACGAGCAGTACTTC. Its protein is CASTSSYEQYF. This sequence joins TRBV11-2 and TRBJ2-7; the D is unclear. CDR3 length equals 11 residues. Trimming left V 7 bases short and J 0 bases short, with 4 bases between. CDR1 and CDR2 from the germline V gene are SGHAT and FQNNGV.

This rearrangement joins TRBV5-1 to TRBJ2-2; no clear D gene. The CDR3 is 16 amino acids. The V end was cut by 1 base, the J end by 0 bases, with 10 bases between. Germline V gene lookup returns CDR1 SGHRS and CDR2 YFSETQ. CDR3 region: CASSLTGNSNTGELFF. CDR3 bases: TGCGCCAGCAGCTTGACGGGTAACTCGAACACCGGGGAGCTGTTTTTT.

The rearrangement uses TRBV6-1 and TRBJ2-5; 10 bases are shared with TRBD1. The CDR3 runs 17 residues. V shed 4 bases, J shed 5 bases, and the junction held 13 bases outside the gene matches. CDR1 is MNHNS, CDR2 SASEGT, per germline. The CDR3 loop is CASSARQGASRGETQYF. As DNA, the CDR3 is TGTGCCAGCAGTGCTCGACAGGGGGCAAGTAGGGGGGAGACCCAGTACTTC.

V gene TRBV7-9 combines with J gene TRBJ2-3; 12 bases agree with TRBD2. The CDR3 length is 15 residues. Per the germline V gene, CDR1 is SEHNR and CDR2 is FQNEAQ (reference sequence). V gave up 6 bases and J gave up 6 bases; unmatched junction bases: 7. CDR3 in amino acids: CASSLTSGSSDTQYF. CDR3 in DNA: TGTGCCAGCAGTCTGACTAGCGGGAGTTCCGATACGCAGTATTTT.

The J gene is TRBJ2-7, the V gene TRBV2; 8 bases agree with TRBD1. The CDR3 length is 14 residues. Germline-derived CDR1 and CDR2 are SNHLY and FYNNEI. J gave up 6 bases and V 7 bases, and 11 bases lay outside the gene matches. In DNA, the CDR3 is TGTGCCAGCACCCGGGACAGGATGCCTCCCGAGCAGTACTTC. This translates into CASTRDRMPPEQYF.

V and J are TRBV9 and TRBJ2-6, with unresolved D. The germline V gene encodes CDR1 SGDLS and CDR2 YYNGEE. The V end lost 1 base, the J end lost 4 bases, and 12 bases lay between the germline ends. This CDR3 has 16 amino acids. CDR3 in DNA: TGTGCCAGCAGCGTAATAAGTGGCTTCGGGGCCAACGTCCTGACTTTC. The encoded protein is CASSVISGFGANVLTF.

V and J are TRBV11-3 and TRBJ2-4, with TRBD2 as a possible D gene (5 bases). CDR1 SGHNT and CDR2 YENEEA come from the germline V gene. The CDR3 runs 17 residues. Trimming took off 2 bases at V and 0 bases at J, with 14 bases between the two ends. This CDR3 is CASSLSYGVGAKNIQYF. In nucleotides, the CDR3 is TGTGCCAGCAGCTTATCTTACGGGGTGGGAGCCAAAAACATTCAGTACTTC.

This clone was seen only a few times. The J gene is TRBJ1-1, the V gene TRBV10-1; 9 bases line up with TRBD1. The V gene end was trimmed by 5 bases and the J gene end by 1 base; junction bases not matched to a gene: 2. The CDR3 has 14 residues. Looked up from germline, CDR1 is WNHNN and CDR2 is SYGVQD (reference sequence). The CDR3 is CASSPDRGNTEAFF. In nucleotides, the CDR3 is TGCGCCAGCAGTCCGGACAGGGGGAACACTGAAGCTTTCTTT.

This rearrangement joins TRBV30 to TRBJ1-2; 10 bases agree with TRBD1. The CDR3 length is 15 residues. In germline, CDR1 is GTSNPN, CDR2 SVGIG (reference sequence). Trimming removed 3 bases from V and 6 bases from J; junction bases left unmatched: 10. The CDR3 region is CAWSVGGQGWDGYTF. For the CDR3, the DNA is TGTGCCTGGAGCGTAGGGGGACAGGGGTGGGATGGCTACACCTTC.

The count of this clone is one. The rearrangement uses TRBV6-5 and TRBJ1-1, with D tentatively TRBD1 (5 bases). Germline CDR1 MNHEY, CDR2 SVGAGI. This CDR3 region has 15 residues. V was cut by 2 bases and J by 1 base, with 11 bases left in between. CDR3 region: CASSYGGAENTEAFF. The CDR3 DNA follows: TGTGCCAGCAGTTACGGAGGGGCCGAGAACACTGAAGCTTTCTTT.

This sequence joins TRBV29-1 and TRBJ1-1; 10 bases line up with TRBD1. Germline V gene lookup returns CDR1 SQVTM and CDR2 ANQGSEA. The CDR3 sequence is 13 residues long. Trimming cost V 5 bases and J 10 bases; bases outside gene matches: 10. The CDR3 DNA follows: TGCAGCGTTATGGGACAGGGGAGTAGGTTAGCTTTCTTT. Its translation is CSVMGQGSRLAFF.

CDR3 region: CATSRGVEGQGARKTQYF. The CDR3 DNA sequence: TGTGCCACCAGCAGAGGGGTGGAAGGCCAGGGGGCGAGGAAGACCCAGTACTTC. V and J are TRBV15 and TRBJ2-5, with 8 bases identical to TRBD1. Germline V CDR1 and CDR2: LNHNV, YYDKDF (reference sequence). V lost 1 base to trimming and J lost 6 bases; unmatched junction nucleotides: 16. The CDR3 length is 18 residues. Full variable domain (missing parts from reference TRBV15 and TRBJ2-5): DAMVIQNPRYQVTQFGKPVTLSCSQTLNHNVMYWYQQKSSQAPKLLFHYYDKDFNNEADTPDNFQSRRPNTSFCFLDIRSPGLGDTAMYLCATSRGVEGQGARKTQYFGPGTRLLVL.

The V and J genes are TRBV10-2 and TRBJ2-1; 11 nucleotides align to TRBD2. CDR1 is WSHSY, CDR2 SAAADI, per germline. The J segment lost 7 bases and the V segment lost 7 bases, leaving 9 bases of the junction unmatched. The CDR3 totals 15 residues. This chain's CDR3 is CASKLGTSGWNEQFF. As DNA, the CDR3 is TGCGCCAGCAAACTCGGGACTAGCGGTTGGAATGAGCAGTTCTTC.

This chain connects TRBV5-6 to TRBJ2-5; D might be TRBD2 (6 bases). V shed 4 bases and J shed 5 bases, with 24 bases lying between them. The CDR3 is 17 residues long. CDR1 is SGHDT and CDR2 is YYEEEE in the germline V gene. The CDR3: CASSRLGIGGNGETQYF. The CDR3 coding sequence is TGTGCCAGCAGCCGTTTGGGGATTGGGGGGAACGGGGAGACCCAGTACTTC.